One sample yielded the 12 T cell receptor beta chains listed below, sequenced in a study of T cells in Graves' hyperthyroidism and ophthalmopathy. TCR beta CDR3 regions were amplified from RNA. TCR CDR3 underwent first-round RT-PCR with the HTBI primer set. TCRdb passed the multiplex PCR reads through MiXCR, listing each CDR3 protein once. Among a few hundred thousand distinct CDR3 sequences listed, less than 20% were seen once. Material: blood. The receptors stem from a woman aged 25 to 39 with Graves' hyperthyroidism.

This clonotype was recorded at least ten times. This sequence joins TRBV7-2 and TRBJ1-2; TRBD1 matches at 7 bases. The V gene's germline CDR1 is SGHTA and CDR2 FQGNSA. V lost 11 bases, J lost 1 base, and 16 bases stayed unmatched. The CDR3 length is 16 residues. CDR3 bases: TGTGCCGCAAGAAGGGGTCCGGGACAGCTTAACTATGGCTACACCTTC. It specifies CAARRGPGQLNYGYTF.

V is TRBV7-9 and J is TRBJ1-5, with D maybe TRBD1 (5 bases). V was pared by 4 bases and J by 1 base, with 11 bases between. Germline V gene sequence: CDR1 SEHNR, CDR2 FQNEAQ (reference sequence). The length of the CDR3 is 15 residues. The CDR3 nucleotides are TGTGCCAGCAGCTCGCAGGGAGGGAGCAATCAGCCCCAGCATTTT. It is translated as CASSSQGGSNQPQHF. The full variable domain, completed using reference TRBV7-9 and TRBJ1-5, is DTGVSQNPRHKITKRGQNVTFRCDPISEHNRLYWYRQTLGQGPEFLTYFQNEAQLEKSRLLSDRFSAERPKGSFSTLEIQRTEQGDSAMYLCASSSQGGSNQPQHFGDGTRLSIL.

This clonotype has just a few counts. This sequence joins TRBV5-1 and TRBJ2-7, with D uncertain. CDR3 size: 15 residues. CDR1 is SGHRS, CDR2 YFSETQ, per germline. Trimming left V 0 bases short and J 3 bases short, with 13 bases between. The DNA for the CDR3 is TGCGCCAGCAGCTTGGCCACCGACTCCCACTACGAGCAGTACTTC. Its translation is CASSLATDSHYEQYF.

This clonotype was counted at least ten times. The rearrangement joins TRBV29-1 to TRBJ2-1; the D gene is possibly TRBD2 (5 bases). V was clipped by 7 bases and J by 9 bases, with 22 bases between them. The CDR3 consists of 14 residues. Germline CDR1 SQVTM, CDR2 ANQGSEA. CDR3 sequence: CSALGGGGTSEQFF. The CDR3 DNA reads as TGCAGCGCCCTTGGCGGAGGCGGAACCAGTGAGCAGTTCTTC.

Ten or more counts support this clonotype. The chain employs TRBV20-1 and TRBJ1-2; D is perhaps TRBD1 (5 bases). V lost 4 bases, J lost 5 bases, and 23 bases lay in between. CDR3 size: 16 residues. Germline V gene lookup returns CDR1 DFQATT and CDR2 SNEGSKA (reference sequence). CDR3 residues: CSATPGTATFSYGYTF. The DNA of the CDR3 is TGCAGTGCTACACCCGGGACTGCTACTTTCTCTTATGGCTACACCTTC.

The V call is TRBV10-3, the J call TRBJ1-4, with no clear D. The CDR3 sequence is 13 residues long. Germline V gene lookup returns CDR1 ENHRY and CDR2 SYGVKD. The germline V and J ends were trimmed by 3 bases and 12 bases, with 14 bases remaining between them. The chain's CDR3 is CAISDSGRSELFF. As DNA, the CDR3 is TGTGCCATCAGTGATTCCGGGAGGTCGGAACTGTTTTTT.

This clonotype appeared many times. The V and J genes are TRBV2 and TRBJ2-7; D gene ambiguous. CDR1 and CDR2 from the germline V gene are SNHLY and FYNNEI. V was shortened by 3 bases and J by 0 bases, with 6 bases between the two germline ends. This CDR3 spans 13 amino acids. In DNA, the CDR3 is TGTGCCAGCAGTGAGTGGCCCTCCTACGAGCAGTACTTC. Translating it yields CASSEWPSYEQYF.

The chain carries TRBV25-1 and TRBJ1-2; D gene unclear. The V and J ends lost 4 bases and 2 bases respectively, with 11 bases between them. Germline CDR1 MGHDK, CDR2 SYGVNS. The CDR3 sequence is 14 residues long. CDR3 in amino acids: CASSASDRNYGYTF. CDR3 nucleotides: TGTGCCAGCAGTGCATCGGACCGGAACTATGGCTACACCTTC.

This clonotype was seen only a few times. The CDR3 nucleotides are TGTGCCAGCAGCCAAGTCCCTAGCGGGCACTCCTACGAGCAGTACTTC. Residues: CASSQVPSGHSYEQYF. This chain links TRBV4-2 with TRBJ2-7; 8 bases map to TRBD2. V was pared by 1 base and J by 0 bases, with 5 bases of the junction left unmatched. The CDR3 runs 16 residues. The germline V gene has CDR1 LGHNA and CDR2 YNFKEQ.

The V gene is TRBV9, the J gene TRBJ2-3, with D tentatively TRBD2 (6 bases). Germline loops: CDR1 SGDLS, CDR2 YYNGEE. V was clipped by 4 bases and J by 6 bases, with 15 bases between them. CDR3 length: 14 amino acids. This chain's CDR3 is CASSLPSESDTQYF. CDR3 nucleotide sequence: TGTGCCAGCAGCTTACCTAGCGAGTCCGATACGCAGTATTTT.

This clonotype was observed a few times. This rearrangement joins TRBV28 to TRBJ1-5, with a tentative D call TRBD1 (5 bases). CDR3 size: 16 residues. V shed 5 bases and J shed 4 bases, with 18 bases lying between them. Germline assignment: CDR1 MDHEN and CDR2 SYDVKM. The CDR3 nucleotides read TGTGCCAGCAGTCTTATGTATCCCCAGGGAAATCAGCCCCAGCATTTT. It yields the protein CASSLMYPQGNQPQHF.

This clonotype turned up a few times. The chain has TRBV10-1 and TRBJ1-1; TRBD1 aligns across 7 bases. CDR3 length equals 15 residues. Per the germline V gene, CDR1 is WNHNN and CDR2 is SYGVQD (reference sequence). V lost 3 bases to trimming and J lost 6 bases; unmatched junction nucleotides: 10. CDR3 residues: CASSDPRQGMAEAFF. For the CDR3, the DNA is TGCGCCAGCAGTGACCCGAGACAGGGAATGGCTGAAGCTTTCTTT.